These T cell receptor beta chains were read from a single sample in a study of T cell responses to AZD1222 COVID-19 vaccine. Repertoires were generated with immunoSEQ multiplex PCR, while TCRdb's copy carries only in-frame clones and drops some. The repertoire holds approximately 130,000 clones, with approximately 85% as singletons. The sample was peripheral blood, taken on day 0 of AZD1222 vaccination. The receptors stem from an adult in good health. The CDR3 runs from the conserved cysteine through the conserved F or W. The D gene is left open where the match is weak. Size is stated for part of the rows, as once, few or many counts, or as a class when the clone is expanded.

clone_size,d_call,j_call,v_call,cdr3_nt,cdr3_aa
-,-,TRBJ2-1,TRBV9,TGTGCCAGCAGCCCCCCTGCGGGACCCAACAATGAGCAGTTCTTC,CASSPPAGPNNEQFF
-,TRBD2,TRBJ2-7,TRBV30,TGTGCCTTCCAGCCGACTAGCGCCTACGAGCAGTACTTC,CAFQPTSAYEQYF
-,TRBD2,TRBJ2-3,TRBV4-1,TGCGCCAGCAGCCAAGAGCCAGCGGGGGCATGGGATACGCAGTATTTT,CASSQEPAGAWDTQYF
once,-,TRBJ2-5,TRBV5-1,TGCGCCAGCAGGTCCGCCCAGTCTTCGTACCAAGAGACCCAGTACTTC,CASRSAQSSYQETQYF
once,-,TRBJ2-7,TRBV6-5,TGTGCCAGCAGCGGGGGACAGTCAGGGACGTACGAGCAGTACTTC,CASSGGQSGTYEQYF
-,-,TRBJ1-2,TRBV3-1/TRBV3-2,TGTGCCAGCAGCCAGGGGCCCAGGGGCTACACCTTC,CASSQGPRGYTF
-,TRBD1,TRBJ1-2,TRBV29-1,TGCAGCGTGGACAGGGAAATTCTTGGCTACACCTTC,CSVDREILGYTF
-,-,TRBJ2-7,TRBV24-1,TGTGCCACCAGTGATCCCCGGCAGGGGGGGAAGGGGCAGCAGTACTTC,CATSDPRQGGKGQQYF
-,TRBD1,TRBJ1-5,TRBV6-5,TGTGCCAGCAGTTCCATCCCCGGGACAGCAATTCTTCCCCAGCATTTT,CASSSIPGTAILPQHF
-,-,TRBJ1-2,TRBV4-2,TGTGCCAGCAGCCAAGGACACTATGGCTACACCTTC,CASSQGHYGYTF
-,TRBD1,TRBJ2-2,TRBV7-9,TGTGCCAGCAGCAAAAGACAGGGGGCGGGTGACGGGGAGCTGTTTTTT,CASSKRQGAGDGELFF
-,-,TRBJ1-2,TRBV7-2,TGTGCCAGCAGCTTTGACGTATATGGCTACACCTTC,CASSFDVYGYTF
-,TRBD1,TRBJ2-7,TRBV2,TGTGCCAGCAGCCTACAGGGGTACGAGCAGTACTTC,CASSLQGYEQYF
-,TRBD1,TRBJ1-5,TRBV2,TGTGCCAGCAGCATTGACAGGGGGCGAAGCCAGCCCCAGCATTTT,CASSIDRGRSQPQHF
once,TRBD2,TRBJ2-3,TRBV15,TGTGCCACCAGCAGAGATCTGAGTAGCGGGGGGGCCCGGGGAGATACGCAGTATTTT,CATSRDLSSGGARGDTQYF
-,TRBD1,TRBJ1-2,TRBV5-1,TGCGCCACTACACCGGGACAGGACTTCAATGGCTACACCTTC,CATTPGQDFNGYTF
-,-,TRBJ1-1,TRBV6-2/TRBV6-3,TGTGCCAGCAGTTACAATCTTCGGGATTCAAGGGTTCTGAACACTGAAGCTTTCTTT,CASSYNLRDSRVLNTEAFF
-,-,TRBJ2-5,TRBV11-2,TGTGCCAGCAGCCCGTGGGACGCAGTCGATCGAGAGACCCAGTACTTC,CASSPWDAVDRETQYF
-,-,TRBJ2-1,TRBV5-5,TGTGCCAGCAGCTTAGAGGATCAGGTTGAGCAGTTCTTC,CASSLEDQVEQFF
-,-,TRBJ2-4,TRBV27,TGTGCCAGCAGTTTCGCCGACCCACGGCTGGAGTACTTC,CASSFADPRLEYF
-,-,TRBJ1-2,TRBV9,TGTGCCAGCAGCGCAGGGAAGAGAGACTACACCTTC,CASSAGKRDYTF
-,-,TRBJ2-3,TRBV28,TGTGCCAGCAGTACCAACTACAATACGCAGTATTTT,CASSTNYNTQYF
-,TRBD1,TRBJ1-1,TRBV19,TGTGCCAGTAGTTGGACAGGGGGGAACACTGAAGCTTTCTTT,CASSWTGGNTEAFF
-,-,TRBJ1-6,TRBV7-9,TGTGCCAGCAGCTTAGGACAGTTAAATTCACCCCTCCACTTT,CASSLGQLNSPLHF
-,-,TRBJ1-1,TRBV6-5,TGTGCCAGCAGTTACCCCGAGAACACTGAAGCTTTCTTT,CASSYPENTEAFF
-,TRBD2,TRBJ2-7,TRBV5-1,TGCGCCAGCACCCAGACTAGCGGGAGCTACGAGCAGTACTTC,CASTQTSGSYEQYF
-,TRBD2,TRBJ2-7,TRBV19,TGTGCCAGTAGTCAATCTAGCGGGAGTAGATCCTACGAGCAGTACTTC,CASSQSSGSRSYEQYF
-,-,TRBJ1-2,TRBV30,TGTGCCTGGAGTGCCCCAGGGACAAACTATGGCTACACCTTC,CAWSAPGTNYGYTF
-,TRBD2,TRBJ2-3,TRBV5-6,TGTGCCAGCAGCTTGGCGGGGGGGCCCACAGATACGCAGTATTTT,CASSLAGGPTDTQYF
-,-,TRBJ2-7,TRBV6-5,TGTGCCAGCAGTTCCAGGGGGGGAACCTACGAGCAGTACTTC,CASSSRGGTYEQYF
few,TRBD1,TRBJ1-3,TRBV12-5,TGTGCTAGTGGTTTGGGACAGGGAATTACTGGAAACACCATATATTTT,CASGLGQGITGNTIYF
once,-,TRBJ2-1,TRBV11-2,TGTGCCAGCAGCTTTACACGGTACAATGAGCAGTTCTTC,CASSFTRYNEQFF
few,-,TRBJ1-2,TRBV28,TGTGCCAGCAGTACAAGAGGACGAAACTATGGCTACACCTTC,CASSTRGRNYGYTF
once,TRBD1,TRBJ2-5,TRBV24-1,TGTGCCACCAGTGACCCGGGACAGGGGTCCCCCCAGTACTTC,CATSDPGQGSPQYF
-,TRBD2,TRBJ2-1,TRBV7-2,TGTGCCAGCAGCTCCTTAGCGGGGGGAACCTACAATGAGCAGTTCTTC,CASSSLAGGTYNEQFF
few,TRBD1,TRBJ2-2,TRBV9,TGTGCCAGCAGCGTAGTTGACAGGGCGGGCACCGGGGAGCTGTTTTTT,CASSVVDRAGTGELFF
-,-,TRBJ1-2,TRBV19,TGTGCCAGTAACCCCGACGACGGTGACTATGGCTACACCTTC,CASNPDDGDYGYTF
-,-,TRBJ1-1,TRBV6-5,TGTGCCAGCAGTTACGAGTCCGAAGCTTTCTTT,CASSYESEAFF
-,-,TRBJ2-5,TRBV6-5,TGTGCCAGCACCAGGGACGGGCCGCAAGGGACCCAGTACTTC,CASTRDGPQGTQYF
-,-,TRBJ2-7,TRBV12-3/TRBV12-4,TGTGCCAGCAGTCTCGGGGGCGACGAGCAGTACTTC,CASSLGGDEQYF
-,TRBD1,TRBJ2-7,TRBV28,TGTGCCAGCAGGACAGGGGGCGCAGAGCAGTACTTC,CASRTGGAEQYF
-,TRBD2,TRBJ2-7,TRBV18,TGTGCCAGCTCCCCCGGGACTAGTGCTTTCGAGCAGTACTTC,CASSPGTSAFEQYF
-,TRBD1,TRBJ2-7,TRBV7-9,TGTGCCAGCAGCTTAGACAGGGGCTACGAGCAGTACTTC,CASSLDRGYEQYF
-,-,TRBJ1-2,TRBV11-2,TGTGCCAGCAGACGCCCCAGGGCTGGGTATGGCTACACCTTC,CASRRPRAGYGYTF
-,-,TRBJ1-1,TRBV14,TGTGCCAGCAGCCAGGCTCAGCGGACTCGGGAAGCTTTCTTT,CASSQAQRTREAFF
-,-,TRBJ2-1,TRBV28,TGTGCCAGCAGTTTTCTCGCTTACAATGAGCAGTTCTTC,CASSFLAYNEQFF
-,TRBD1,TRBJ2-1,TRBV7-3,TGTGCCAGCAGCCCGGACAGGGGCAATGAGCAGTTCTTC,CASSPDRGNEQFF
-,-,TRBJ2-1,TRBV3-1/TRBV3-2,TGTGCCAGCAGCCTCGGAGGGCTCTCACCCTACAATGAGCAGTTCTTC,CASSLGGLSPYNEQFF
-,TRBD1,TRBJ1-2,TRBV5-1,TGCGCCAGCAGCACCCGACAGGGTGGCTTCGACTATGGCTACACCTTC,CASSTRQGGFDYGYTF
-,-,TRBJ2-1,TRBV3-1/TRBV3-2,TGTGCCAGCAGCCAAGGGACCTACAATGAGCAGTTCTTC,CASSQGTYNEQFF
-,-,TRBJ1-1,TRBV21-1,TGTGCCAGCAGCCCCCGGGGAGGGGGGTATAACACTGAAGCTTTCTTT,CASSPRGGGYNTEAFF
once,-,TRBJ2-3,TRBV10-2,TGCGCCAGCAGTGAAAGCGGAAGTTTGGGCACAGATACGCAGTATTTT,CASSESGSLGTDTQYF
-,-,TRBJ2-7,TRBV2,TGTGCCAGCAGTGACAGTAGGTCCTACGAGCAGTACTTC,CASSDSRSYEQYF
-,TRBD2,TRBJ2-1,TRBV29-1,TGCAGCGTTGAAGATCTTTGGGCGGGAGATCAGAATGAGCAGTTCTTC,CSVEDLWAGDQNEQFF
-,TRBD1,TRBJ1-6,TRBV3-1/TRBV3-2,TGTGCCAGCAGCCCGTTACAGGGGCTGAGATCACCCCTCCACTTT,CASSPLQGLRSPLHF